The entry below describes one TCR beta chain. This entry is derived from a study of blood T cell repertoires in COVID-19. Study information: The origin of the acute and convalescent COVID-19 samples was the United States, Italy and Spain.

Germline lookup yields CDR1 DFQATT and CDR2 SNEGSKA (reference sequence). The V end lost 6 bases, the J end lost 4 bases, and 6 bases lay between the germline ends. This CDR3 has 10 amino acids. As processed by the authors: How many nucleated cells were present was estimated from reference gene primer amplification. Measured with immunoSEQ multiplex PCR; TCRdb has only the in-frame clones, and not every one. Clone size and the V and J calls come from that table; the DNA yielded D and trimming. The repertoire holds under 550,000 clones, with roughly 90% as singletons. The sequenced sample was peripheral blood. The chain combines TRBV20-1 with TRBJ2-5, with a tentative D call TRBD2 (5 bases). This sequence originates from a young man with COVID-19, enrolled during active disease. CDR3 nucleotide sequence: TGCAGTGCCGAGGGAGAGACCCAGTACTTC. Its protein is CSAEGETQYF.